These T cell receptor beta chains were read from a single sample in a study of blood T cell repertoires in COVID-19. Sequenced by immunoSEQ multiplex PCR; TCRdb stores in-frame clones only, minus some. The profile shows some 180,000 clones, approximately 87% of them singletons. Sequencing was done on a sample of peripheral blood. The receptors come from a man aged 65 to 79 with active or convalescent COVID-19. The CDR3 runs from the conserved cysteine through the conserved F or W. Fields, in order: V gene, clone size, D gene, J gene, CDR3 DNA, CDR3 protein. The D gene is left open where the match is weak. Rows may omit the clone size; those that give it use once, few, many or a size class.

TRBV29-1	-	TRBD1	TRBJ1-1	TGCAGCGTTGACTTGGGGACAGGGAACACTGAAGCTTTCTTT	CSVDLGTGNTEAFF
TRBV7-2	-	TRBD2	TRBJ2-1	TGTGCCAGCAGCGAAGCCGGGACTAGCTACAATGAGCAGTTCTTC	CASSEAGTSYNEQFF
TRBV19	-	TRBD1	TRBJ2-7	TGTGCCAGTAGTAGCGACAGGGGTCCCTACGAGCAGTACTTC	CASSSDRGPYEQYF
TRBV29-1	-	TRBD1	TRBJ2-7	TGCAGCGTTGTCCTACAGGGGCTAAGATACGAGCAGTACTTC	CSVVLQGLRYEQYF
TRBV2	-	-	TRBJ1-1	TGTGCCAGCAGTGCCTGGGCATCCAGCACTGAAGCTTTCTTT	CASSAWASSTEAFF
TRBV7-3	-	TRBD2	TRBJ2-2	TGTGCCAGCAGCTCACAGGGACTAGCGGGAGACGGGGAGCTGTTTTTT	CASSSQGLAGDGELFF
TRBV28	-	-	TRBJ1-1	TGTGCCAGCAGTTACAGGGTGCCGAACACTGAAGCTTTCTTT	CASSYRVPNTEAFF
TRBV5-4	-	TRBD2	TRBJ2-1	TGTGCCAGCAGCTCACCCCAGCGGGAGGGCCCTGAGCAGTTCTTC	CASSSPQREGPEQFF
TRBV11-2	-	-	TRBJ1-1	TGTGCCAGCAGCCTCCCCGGACAGATGAACACTGAAGCTTTCTTT	CASSLPGQMNTEAFF
TRBV14	-	-	TRBJ2-1	TGTGCCAGCAGCCAAATCCCCACAGTAACTCCCCTCAATGAGCAGTTCTTC	CASSQIPTVTPLNEQFF
TRBV5-1	-	TRBD1	TRBJ2-7	TGCGCCAGCAGCTGGGACAGGTATACTTACGAGCAGTACTTC	CASSWDRYTYEQYF
TRBV6-6	many	TRBD2	TRBJ2-1	TGTGCCAGCAGTCCCCGGACTAGCGGGGCGCCCCACAATGAGCAGTTCTTC	CASSPRTSGAPHNEQFF
TRBV2	-	TRBD1	TRBJ1-2	TGTGCCAGCCAACGACAGGGGGTGTTTGGCTACACCTTC	CASQRQGVFGYTF
TRBV14	-	TRBD2	TRBJ2-5	TGTGCCAGCAGCCAAGAGGTCGGTAGCGGGGGCTCCTGGGAGACCCAGTACTTC	CASSQEVGSGGSWETQYF
TRBV5-1	-	-	TRBJ1-3	TGCGCCAGCAGCCCAGGGGATCTCTCTGGAAACACCATATATTTT	CASSPGDLSGNTIYF
TRBV15	once	-	TRBJ2-5	TGTGCCACCAGCAGATCTTGGGGAGAAGAGACCCAGTACTTC	CATSRSWGEETQYF
TRBV15	-	-	TRBJ1-6	TGTGCCACCAGCAGAGATCGACAGGAGCATTCACCCCTCCACTTT	CATSRDRQEHSPLHF
TRBV5-1	-	-	TRBJ2-3	TGCGCCAGCAGATTGCAAGGAAATGCCCTCTCGGGAGATACGCAGTATTTT	CASRLQGNALSGDTQYF
TRBV7-9	-	TRBD2	TRBJ2-1	TGTGCCAGCAGCCCCCAGAGACTAGCAGTATACAATGAGCAGTTCTTC	CASSPQRLAVYNEQFF
TRBV4-3	-	TRBD1	TRBJ2-3	TGCGCCAGCAGCTTTCGACAGGGAAGGGCAGATACGCAGTATTTT	CASSFRQGRADTQYF
TRBV20-1	-	-	TRBJ1-2	TGCAAAGCGGCGTATGGCTACACCTTC	CKAAYGYTF
TRBV7-9	-	-	TRBJ1-6	TGTGCCAGTAGCTTTCTCGGGGATAATTCACCCCTCCACTTT	CASSFLGDNSPLHF
TRBV3-1/TRBV3-2	-	TRBD2	TRBJ2-1	TGTGCCAGCAGCCCACTAGCGCCAAACTCCTACAATGAGCAGTTCTTC	CASSPLAPNSYNEQFF
TRBV10-2	-	TRBD2	TRBJ2-7	TGCGCCAGCAGTAGAAGCGGGGAGTACGAGCAGTACTTC	CASSRSGEYEQYF
TRBV6-2/TRBV6-3	-	-	TRBJ2-1	TGTGCCAGCAGTGGTCACAGGGTTGACGATGAGCAGTTCTTC	CASSGHRVDDEQFF
TRBV25-1	-	TRBD2	TRBJ2-5	TGTGCCAGCAGTTGGCTAGCGGATAACAAGTGGGGCCAGTACTTC	CASSWLADNKWGQYF
TRBV7-8	-	TRBD2	TRBJ2-1	TGTGCCAGCAGCCCCTCTCGGGAGGGTCGGGGCAATGAGCAGTTCTTC	CASSPSREGRGNEQFF
TRBV7-2	once	-	TRBJ1-1	TGTGCCAGTCCCCGGGAGGGGAACACTGAAGCTTTCTTT	CASPREGNTEAFF
TRBV7-9	-	TRBD1	TRBJ1-1	TGTGCCAGCAGCTCCCAGGGGGCTAGAAGGAACACTGAAGCTTTCTTT	CASSSQGARRNTEAFF
TRBV3-1/TRBV3-2	-	-	TRBJ1-2	TGTGCCAGCAGCCAAAGCAACCCTAACTATGGCTACACCTTC	CASSQSNPNYGYTF
TRBV5-1	-	TRBD2	TRBJ2-2	TGCGCCAGCAGCTTGGGAGCGGGATCTGCCGGGGAGCTGTTTTTT	CASSLGAGSAGELFF
TRBV10-3	-	TRBD1	TRBJ1-2	TGTGCCATCAGGAAAGGGACAGCAGCTAACTATGGCTACACCTTC	CAIRKGTAANYGYTF
TRBV29-1	-	-	TRBJ1-5	TGCAGCGTTAAGGTGGAAGGCGGTCAGCCCCAGCATTTT	CSVKVEGGQPQHF
TRBV18	-	-	TRBJ1-1	TGTGCCAGCCAACGCAGGAGGGACACTGAAGCTTTCTTT	CASQRRRDTEAFF
TRBV7-9	-	-	TRBJ1-2	TGTGCCAGCAGCTTGAAACAGGGAGCTGGGGTTAACTATGGCTACACCTTC	CASSLKQGAGVNYGYTF
TRBV18	-	-	TRBJ2-7	TGTGCCAGCTCACAGAGGAACGAGCAGTACTTC	CASSQRNEQYF
TRBV4-1	-	TRBD2	TRBJ2-3	TGCGCCAGCAGCCAGCGTGTTGGACTAGCGGGAGTAACAGATACGCAGTATTTT	CASSQRVGLAGVTDTQYF
TRBV5-1	-	TRBD2	TRBJ2-1	TGCGCCAGCAGCTTGGTAGCTGCGGGAGTTCTCAATGAGCAGTTCTTC	CASSLVAAGVLNEQFF
TRBV4-3	once	TRBD1	TRBJ1-4	TGCGCCAGCAGCCTGAGACAGGGGGCAACTAATGAAAAACTGTTTTTT	CASSLRQGATNEKLFF
TRBV27	-	-	TRBJ2-7	TGTGCCAGCAGATTCGGACAGACCTACGAGCAGTACTTC	CASRFGQTYEQYF
TRBV6-5	-	-	TRBJ2-7	TGTGCCAGCAGGGAGACACCAGCGGTCTACGAGCAGTACTTC	CASRETPAVYEQYF
TRBV6-1	-	TRBD1	TRBJ2-1	TGTGCCAGCAGTGAATCTCGGGCAGGGGGCGCTTGGAATGAGCAGTTCTTC	CASSESRAGGAWNEQFF
TRBV19	-	-	TRBJ1-5	TGTGCCAGTAGTATCGGACAGACCAGCAATCAGCCCCAGCATTTT	CASSIGQTSNQPQHF
TRBV4-1	few	-	TRBJ1-1	TGCGCCAGCAGCCAAGTGTTGGGCAGGAACATCATGAACACTGAAGCTTTCTTT	CASSQVLGRNIMNTEAFF
TRBV3-1/TRBV3-2	-	-	TRBJ2-1	TGTGCCAGCAGCCAAGATATTCTCTTGGGGGCGGGCAATGAGCAGTTCTTC	CASSQDILLGAGNEQFF
TRBV7-8	-	-	TRBJ2-1	TGTGCCAGCAGCATTAGCGGAGTAGCCTACAATGAGCAGTTCTTC	CASSISGVAYNEQFF
TRBV7-6	-	-	TRBJ1-1	TGTGCCAGCAAACTATCGAACTCTCAGAACACTGAAGCTTTCTTT	CASKLSNSQNTEAFF
TRBV2	-	TRBD2	TRBJ2-7	TGTGCCAGCCGGCGGGAGCGCGACTACGAGCAGTACTTC	CASRRERDYEQYF
TRBV10-2	-	TRBD1	TRBJ1-4	TGCGCCAGCAGTCAGGACAGGGGAACAAAACTGTTTTTT	CASSQDRGTKLFF
TRBV24-1	once	TRBD2	TRBJ2-1	TGTGCCACCAGTGATTCTCCGAACCAACTAGCGGGGGTTTACAATGAGCAGTTCTTC	CATSDSPNQLAGVYNEQFF
TRBV4-1	-	-	TRBJ2-2	TGCGCCAGCAGCCAGGCCCCGAACACCGGGGAGCTGTTTTTT	CASSQAPNTGELFF
TRBV6-5	few	-	TRBJ1-6	TGTGCCAGCAGTCCAACCGGGACTTATAATTCACCCCTCCACTTT	CASSPTGTYNSPLHF
TRBV10-3	once	TRBD1	TRBJ1-2	TGTGCCATCAGTGAGTCTGGGACAGCGTCGCTTAACTATGGCTACACCTTC	CAISESGTASLNYGYTF
TRBV5-1	-	TRBD1	TRBJ1-2	TGCGCCAGCAGTACAGGGGCTTCTGGCTACACCTTC	CASSTGASGYTF
TRBV3-1/TRBV3-2	-	-	TRBJ1-1	TGTGCCAGCAGCCAGGTGGGGGGAACCGCTGAAGCTTTCTTT	CASSQVGGTAEAFF